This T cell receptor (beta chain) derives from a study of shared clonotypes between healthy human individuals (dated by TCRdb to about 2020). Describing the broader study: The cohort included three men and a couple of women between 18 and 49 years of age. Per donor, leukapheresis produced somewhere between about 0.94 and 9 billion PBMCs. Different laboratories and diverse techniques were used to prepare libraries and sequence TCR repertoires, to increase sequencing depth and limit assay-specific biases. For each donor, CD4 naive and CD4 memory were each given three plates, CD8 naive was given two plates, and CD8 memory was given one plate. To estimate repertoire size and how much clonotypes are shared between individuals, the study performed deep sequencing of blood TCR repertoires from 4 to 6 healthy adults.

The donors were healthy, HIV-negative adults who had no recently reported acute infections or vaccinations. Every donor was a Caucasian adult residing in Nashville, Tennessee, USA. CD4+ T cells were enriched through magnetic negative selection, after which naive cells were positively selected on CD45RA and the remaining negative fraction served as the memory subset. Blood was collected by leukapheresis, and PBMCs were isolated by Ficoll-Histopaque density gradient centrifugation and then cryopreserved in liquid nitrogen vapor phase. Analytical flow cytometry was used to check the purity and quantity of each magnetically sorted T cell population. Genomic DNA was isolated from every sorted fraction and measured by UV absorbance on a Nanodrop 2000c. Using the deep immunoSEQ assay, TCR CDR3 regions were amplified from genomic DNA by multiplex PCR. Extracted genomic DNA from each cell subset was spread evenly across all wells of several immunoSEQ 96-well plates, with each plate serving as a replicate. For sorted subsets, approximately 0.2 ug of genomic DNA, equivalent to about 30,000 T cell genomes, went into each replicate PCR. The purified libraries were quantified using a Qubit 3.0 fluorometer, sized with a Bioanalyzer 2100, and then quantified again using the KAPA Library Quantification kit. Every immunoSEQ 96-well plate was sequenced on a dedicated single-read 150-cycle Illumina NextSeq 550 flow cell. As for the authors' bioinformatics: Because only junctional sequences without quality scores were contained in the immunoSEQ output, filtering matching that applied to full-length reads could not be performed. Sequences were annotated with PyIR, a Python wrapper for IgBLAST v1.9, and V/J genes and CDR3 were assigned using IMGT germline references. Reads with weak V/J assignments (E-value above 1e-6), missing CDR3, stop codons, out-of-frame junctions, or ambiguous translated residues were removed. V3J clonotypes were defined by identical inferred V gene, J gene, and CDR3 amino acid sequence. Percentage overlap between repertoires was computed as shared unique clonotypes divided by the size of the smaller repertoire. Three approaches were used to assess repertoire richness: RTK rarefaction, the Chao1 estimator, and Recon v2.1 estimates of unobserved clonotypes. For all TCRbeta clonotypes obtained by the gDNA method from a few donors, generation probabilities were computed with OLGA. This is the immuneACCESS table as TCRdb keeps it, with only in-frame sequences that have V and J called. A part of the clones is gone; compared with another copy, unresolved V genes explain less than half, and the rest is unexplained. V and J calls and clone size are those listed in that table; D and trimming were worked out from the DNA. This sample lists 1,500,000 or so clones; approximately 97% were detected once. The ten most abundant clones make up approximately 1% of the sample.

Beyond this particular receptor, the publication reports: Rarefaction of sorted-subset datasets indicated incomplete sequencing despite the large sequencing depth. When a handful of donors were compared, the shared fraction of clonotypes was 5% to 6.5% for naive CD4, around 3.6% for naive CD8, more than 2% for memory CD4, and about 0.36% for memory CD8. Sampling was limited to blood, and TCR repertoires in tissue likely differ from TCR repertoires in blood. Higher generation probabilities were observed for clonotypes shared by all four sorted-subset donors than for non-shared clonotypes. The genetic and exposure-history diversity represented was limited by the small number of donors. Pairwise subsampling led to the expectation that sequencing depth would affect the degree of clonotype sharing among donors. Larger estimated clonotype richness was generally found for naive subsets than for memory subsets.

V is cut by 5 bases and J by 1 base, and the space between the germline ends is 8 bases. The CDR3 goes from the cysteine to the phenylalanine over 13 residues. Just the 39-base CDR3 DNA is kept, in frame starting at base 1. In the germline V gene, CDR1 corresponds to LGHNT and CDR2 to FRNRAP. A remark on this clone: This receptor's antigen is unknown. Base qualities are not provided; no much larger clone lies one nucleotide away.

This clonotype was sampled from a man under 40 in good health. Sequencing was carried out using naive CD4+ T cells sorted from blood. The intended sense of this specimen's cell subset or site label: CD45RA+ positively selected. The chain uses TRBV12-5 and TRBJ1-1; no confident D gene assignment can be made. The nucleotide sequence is TGTGCTAGTGGTCACGCAAAGAACACTGAAGCTTTCTTT. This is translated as CASGHAKNTEAFF. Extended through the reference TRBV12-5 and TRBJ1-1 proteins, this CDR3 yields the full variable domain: DARVTQTPRHKVTEMGQEVTMRCQPILGHNTVFWYRQTMMQGLELLAYFRNRAPLDDSGMPKDRFSAEMPDATLATLKIQPSEPRDSAVYFCASGHAKNTEAFFGQGTRLTVV.